The rows below give T cell receptor beta chains drawn from one sample of a study of OX40 agonist ivuxolimab in advanced cancers. The protocol was immunoSEQ multiplex PCR, while the TCRdb copy is restricted to in-frame clones and leaves out a portion. The data hold some 87,000 clones, with about 88% observed a single time. Sequenced here: CD4+ or CD8+ T cells sorted from blood, sampled in a trial of the OX40 agonist ivuxolimab. The source is an adult with an advanced solid tumor such as melanoma, head and neck, liver or kidney cancer. Both conserved end residues are part of each CDR3. D genes are given only for firm matches. Size is stated for part of the rows, as once, few or many counts, or as a class when the clone is expanded.

>NA|13|NA|TRBJ2-2|TRBV7-8
CASQGTYTGELFF
TGTGCCAGCCAGGGGACCTACACCGGGGAGCTGTTTTTT
>NA|15|TRBD1|TRBJ2-7|TRBV11-2
CASSPIGQGPYEQYF
TGTGCCAGCAGCCCCATCGGACAGGGGCCTTACGAGCAGTACTTC
>NA|16|NA|TRBJ2-3|TRBV5-1
CASTKDPQLTSDTQYF
TGCGCCAGCACCAAAGATCCACAGTTAACTTCAGATACGCAGTATTTT
>few|12|NA|TRBJ2-2|TRBV21-1
CASSAEGGELFF
TGTGCCAGCAGCGCAGAAGGGGGGGAGCTGTTTTTT
>NA|13|NA|TRBJ2-7|TRBV9
CASSVVEGYEQYF
TGTGCCAGCAGCGTAGTGGAGGGCTACGAGCAGTACTTC
>NA|13|NA|TRBJ1-2|TRBV11-2
CASSLYRDYGYTF
TGTGCCAGCAGCCTCTACAGGGACTATGGCTACACCTTC
>NA|13|NA|TRBJ2-1|TRBV6-1
CASSELTSGEQFF
TGTGCCAGCAGTGAACTGACCAGCGGGGAGCAGTTCTTC
>NA|14|TRBD1|TRBJ1-2|TRBV10-3
CAISQGALSNGYTF
TGTGCCATCAGTCAGGGGGCTCTTTCGAATGGCTACACCTTC
>NA|16|NA|TRBJ2-7|TRBV15
CATSRESAGTPYEQYF
TGTGCCACCAGCAGAGAGTCGGCAGGGACCCCCTACGAGCAGTACTTC
>NA|11|NA|TRBJ1-1|TRBV6-5
CASSVITEAFF
TGTGCCAGCAGCGTCATCACTGAAGCTTTCTTT
>NA|14|NA|TRBJ1-3|TRBV6-1
CASSDRYSGNTIYF
TGTGCCAGCAGTGACCGATACTCTGGAAACACCATATATTTT
>NA|16|NA|TRBJ2-4|TRBV10-2
CASSDAGRLAKNIQYF
TGCGCCAGCAGTGACGCAGGCCGTTTAGCCAAAAACATTCAGTACTTC
>NA|13|NA|TRBJ1-6|TRBV6-5
CASSYSKQSPLHF
TGTGCCAGCAGTTACTCGAAACAATCACCCCTCCACTTT
>NA|15|NA|TRBJ1-2|TRBV28
CASSPTNLRVHGYTF
TGTGCCAGCAGTCCTACTAACCTCCGCGTGCATGGCTACACCTTC
>NA|17|TRBD2|TRBJ2-3|TRBV9
CASSVGVGGGRTDTQYF
TGTGCCAGCAGCGTAGGAGTGGGCGGGGGGCGCACAGATACGCAGTATTTT
>once|16|TRBD2|TRBJ2-7|TRBV6-5
CASSYSAGGLVYEQYF
TGTGCCAGCAGTTACTCCGCGGGAGGGCTAGTCTACGAGCAGTACTTC
>NA|13|NA|TRBJ2-7|TRBV6-6
CASQQGASYEQYF
TGTGCCAGCCAGCAGGGAGCGTCCTACGAGCAGTACTTC
>NA|12|NA|TRBJ1-2|TRBV19
CASHHRNYGYTF
TGTGCCAGCCATCACCGTAACTATGGCTACACCTTC
>NA|14|NA|TRBJ1-4|TRBV18
CASSPNPGSEKLFF
TGTGCCAGCTCACCAAACCCGGGCAGTGAAAAACTGTTTTTT